The clone carrying this TCR beta chain was counted many times. This specimen belongs to a study of T-cell reconstitution after alpha-beta-depleted transplantation in children. V was trimmed by 5 bases and J by 4 bases, leaving 9 bases between them. CDR3 size: 13 residues. Per the germline V gene, CDR1 is LGHDT and CDR2 is YNNKEL (reference sequence). Preparation of the TCRbeta library used unique molecular identifiers. TCRdb ran MiXCR on the PCR reads and lists one entry per CDR3 protein. This table has about 240,000 distinct CDR3 sequences, about 12% appearing once. The source material was PBMCs from the stem cell graft donor, sampled from the stem cell graft. The chain joins TRBV3-1 to TRBJ2-1; D gene ambiguous. The clonotype comes from a human donor who donated a stem cell graft to a child with acute lymphoblastic leukemia. This CDR3 reads CASSSGRYNEQFF. The DNA of the CDR3 is TGTGCCAGCAGCTCGGGCAGATACAATGAGCAGTTCTTC.